This T cell receptor beta chain was recorded in a study of T cells in Graves' hyperthyroidism and ophthalmopathy. This clonotype was seen many times. Germline-derived CDR1 and CDR2 are LGHDT and YNNKEL (reference sequence). Trimming left V 0 bases short and J 8 bases short, with 10 bases between. The CDR3 length is 13 residues. Using RNA transcripts as the source, TCR beta CDR3 regions were amplified. HTBI primers were the set used in a first-round RT-PCR of the TCR CDR3. TCRdb re-called the multiplex PCR reads through MiXCR, storing one row per CDR3 protein. The sample gives a few hundred thousand distinct CDR3 sequences, around 18% of which show up once; 40% is in the top ten.

Sequenced material: blood. This sequence joins TRBV3-1 and TRBJ1-1; perhaps TRBD1 as D (5 bases). This receptor was taken from a man between 18 and 35 years old with Graves' ophthalmopathy. The CDR3 nucleotides read TGTGCCAGCAGCCAAGAGGACACAACCGAAGCTTTCTTT. Translating gives CASSQEDTTEAFF.